This TCR beta chain was sequenced in a study of long-term antiretroviral therapy in people with HIV (dated by TCRdb to about 2022). About the study as a whole: Collection of the earliest samples took place about a decade ahead of the 2015 WHO recommendation for immediate ART, at a time when ART was typically delayed until CD4 counts fell. Of the 30 or so participants with HIV, ten to eleven were female. Test extractions of a monoclonal T-cell line alongside 30 to 35 polyclonal samples showed no cross-contamination during QIAcube processing. Whether ART initiation and durable HIV suppression were associated with changes in peripheral blood TRB repertoire composition and diversity was tested in a retrospective serial study. The cohort contributed over 150 cryopreserved PBMC samples from 30 adults with confirmed HIV infection, collected serially over a mean of around 6 years (range 1-12). The investigation overall reported the following: No data were available on ART adherence, viral resistance or therapy changes, limiting inferences about post-ART repertoire changes. Starting ART was linked to a significant rise in TRB diversity, yet even with long-term ART the diversity remained significantly lower than in transplant donor controls. The samples span the years 2004 to 2017, and the ART regimens used may be less effective than current regimens. At every time point, the repertoire was dominated by expanded TRB clones first identified before ART initiation, although this dominance fluctuated and, in many PLHIV, declined after ART. Unsorted PBMC were profiled instead of sorted CD4+ and CD8+ T cells because pre-ART samples had limited cell numbers. Compared with controls, HIV repertoires had narrower CDR3 length ranges, and the network structure pointed to an antigen-experienced repertoire that shifted only slightly toward naive after ART. Since PBMC availability was limited, sequencing covered only the TCR beta chain, with no alpha chain pairing.

Compared with germline, V lacks 5 bases and J lacks 5 bases; bases without a gene match: 10. Measured from the cysteine to the phenylalanine, the CDR3 is 15 residues long. Only CDR3 DNA is held: 45 bases, read in frame from base 1. CDR1 and CDR2 (SGHVS, FNYEAQ) derive from the germline V gene. The immunoSEQ hsTCRB v3.0 assay was used at survey level resolution to sequence the TRB variable region. The targeted TRB sequencing depth was roughly 40,000-50,000 T-cell genomes per sample. TRB libraries were pooled and sequenced on an Illumina MiSeq using a v3 150-cycle kit. Per the authors' processing: Analysis of repertoires was carried out in R inside a reproducible Nextflow workflow spanning QC, data transformation and analysis. Custom analyses were implemented in LymphoSeq2, an R package for AIRR-Seq data exploration. A few samples that produced fewer than 5000 total TRB sequences were removed, so 150 to 200 HIV repertoires were analyzed. Among the roughly 190 retained HIV repertoires, some 60 were collected before ART initiation and about 130 were collected after ART initiation. Each repertoire was downsampled to 5000 TRB nucleotide sequences, and summary statistics were averaged across 100 downsampling iterations. The analysis kept only TRB sequences whose CDR3 regions were at least seven amino acids long. Diversity was assessed using a clonality score derived from Shannon entropy and using the Gini coefficient. In the repertoire networks, any two of the top 5000 CDR3 amino acid sequences were connected whenever the two sequences differed by an edit distance of one. For TRB CDR3 amino acid sequences, GLIPH2 was used to predict antigen specificity groups and MHC restriction. CDR3 amino acid sequences were matched against VDJdb and McPAS-TCR to flag known CMV, EBV, HIV or tissue antigen associations. Pre-ART, post-ART and control groups were compared with Wilcoxon signed-rank tests and Holm-Bonferroni correction. Here the immuneACCESS table is served through TCRdb, limited to in-frame sequences with V and J called. Missing clones are a known gap in these copies; in checked studies unresolved V genes cover under half, and the rest lacks a known reason. Clone size and the V and J calls come from that table; the DNA yielded D and trimming. The sample profile shows some 29,000 clones; roughly 98% of them were found once. 1.5% to 2% of the sample is taken by the ten largest.

Remarks on this clone: Its antigen remains undetermined. Qualities for individual bases were not recorded, and no much larger clone is one base off.

Participants were included only if at least one PBMC sample before ART initiation and at least two post-ART samples were available. All participants with HIV were treated in the United States of America. Cryopreserved samples of roughly 0.95-10 million PBMC were thawed and washed before DNA extraction. At the time of the earliest PBMC sample, participants with HIV were aged between roughly 20 and 60 years. PBMC samples from each participant spanned 1-4 timepoints before ART initiation and 2-8 timepoints after ART initiation, with a median of 7 samples. For every participant, serial HIV viral load, CD4+ T-cell count, ART history and demographic data were obtained. Genomic DNA was extracted from unsorted PBMC with a Qiagen kit on a QIAcube, processed in batches of 12 samples.

The V gene is TRBV7-6 and the J gene is TRBJ2-5, with 8 bases in between that match TRBD1. The specimen was unsorted PBMCs, collected 7.6 years after starting antiretroviral therapy. The TCR was taken from a man in his thirties or forties with HIV. The bases read TGTGCCAGCAGCGCCCGGACAGGGTTGCTCGAGACCCAGTACTTC. The translation is CASSARTGLLETQYF.